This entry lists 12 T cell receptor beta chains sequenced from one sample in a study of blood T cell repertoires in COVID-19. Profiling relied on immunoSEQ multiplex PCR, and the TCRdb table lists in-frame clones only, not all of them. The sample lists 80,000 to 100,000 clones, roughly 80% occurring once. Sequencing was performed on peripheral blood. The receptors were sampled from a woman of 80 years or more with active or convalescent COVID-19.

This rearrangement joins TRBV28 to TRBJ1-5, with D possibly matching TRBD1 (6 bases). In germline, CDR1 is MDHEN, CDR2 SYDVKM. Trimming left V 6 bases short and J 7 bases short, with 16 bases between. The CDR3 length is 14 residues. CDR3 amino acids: CASRANRVRQPQHF. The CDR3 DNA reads TGTGCCAGCAGAGCCAACAGGGTCCGCCAGCCCCAGCATTTT. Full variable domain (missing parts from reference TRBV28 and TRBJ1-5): DVKVTQSSRYLVKRTGEKVFLECVQDMDHENMFWYRQDPGLGLRLIYFSYDVKMKEKGDIPEGYSVSREKKERFSLILESASTNQTSMYLCASRANRVRQPQHFGDGTRLSIL.

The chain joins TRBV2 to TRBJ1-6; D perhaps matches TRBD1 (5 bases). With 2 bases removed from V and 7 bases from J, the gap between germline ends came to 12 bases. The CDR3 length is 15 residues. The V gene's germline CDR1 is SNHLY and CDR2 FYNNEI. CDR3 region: CASSERGRANSPLHF. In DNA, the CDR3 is TGTGCCAGCAGTGAAAGGGGCAGGGCGAATTCACCCCTCCACTTT. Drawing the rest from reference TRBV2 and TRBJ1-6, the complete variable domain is EPEVTQTPSHQVTQMGQEVILRCVPISNHLYFYWYRQILGQKVEFLVSFYNNEISEKSEIFDDQFSVERPDGSNFTLKIRSTKLEDSAMYFCASSERGRANSPLHFGNGTRLTVT.

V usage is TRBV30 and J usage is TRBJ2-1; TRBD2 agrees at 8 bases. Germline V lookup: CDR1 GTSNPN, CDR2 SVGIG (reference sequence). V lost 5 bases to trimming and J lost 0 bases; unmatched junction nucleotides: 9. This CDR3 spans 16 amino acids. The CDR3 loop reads CAWQGLGLSSYNEQFF. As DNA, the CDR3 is TGTGCCTGGCAGGGACTAGGGTTGAGCTCCTACAATGAGCAGTTCTTC.

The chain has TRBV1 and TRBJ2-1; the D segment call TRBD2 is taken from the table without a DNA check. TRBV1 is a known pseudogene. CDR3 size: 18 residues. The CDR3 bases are TGCACCAGCAGCCCCGGCCTGCCCAGAGCGGGAGTAGACGGTGAGCAGTTCTTC. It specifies CTSSPGLPRAGVDGEQFF.

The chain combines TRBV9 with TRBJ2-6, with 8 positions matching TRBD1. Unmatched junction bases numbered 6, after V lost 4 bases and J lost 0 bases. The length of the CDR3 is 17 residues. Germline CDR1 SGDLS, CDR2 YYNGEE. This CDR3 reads CASSPTGGSSGANVLTF. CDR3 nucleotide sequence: TGTGCCAGCAGCCCCACAGGGGGGAGCTCTGGGGCCAACGTCCTGACTTTC.

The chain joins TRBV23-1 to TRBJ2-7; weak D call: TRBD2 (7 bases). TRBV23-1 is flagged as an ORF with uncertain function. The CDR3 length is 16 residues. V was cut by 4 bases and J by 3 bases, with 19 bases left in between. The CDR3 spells CASSPCWGGPFYEQYF. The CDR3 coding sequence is TGCGCCAGCAGTCCATGTTGGGGGGGCCCATTCTACGAGCAGTACTTC.

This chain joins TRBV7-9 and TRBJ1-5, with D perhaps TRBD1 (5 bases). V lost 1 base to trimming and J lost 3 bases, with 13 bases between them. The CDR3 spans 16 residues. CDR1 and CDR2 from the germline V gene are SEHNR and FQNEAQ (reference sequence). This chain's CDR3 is CASSLVFDRINQPQHF. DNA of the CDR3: TGTGCCAGCAGCTTAGTCTTCGACAGAATCAATCAGCCCCAGCATTTT.

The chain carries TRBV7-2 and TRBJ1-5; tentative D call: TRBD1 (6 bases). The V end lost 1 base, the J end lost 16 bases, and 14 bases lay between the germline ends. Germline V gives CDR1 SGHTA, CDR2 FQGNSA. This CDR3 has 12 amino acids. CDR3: CASSLEGAGEHF. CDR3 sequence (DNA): TGTGCCAGCAGCTTAGAAGGGGCAGGGGAACATTTT. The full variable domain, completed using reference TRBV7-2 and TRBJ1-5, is GAGVSQSPSNKVTEKGKDVELRCDPISGHTALYWYRQSLGQGLEFLIYFQGNSAPDKSGLPSDRFSAERTGGSVSTLTIQRTQQEDSAVYLCASSLEGAGEHFGDGTRLSIL.

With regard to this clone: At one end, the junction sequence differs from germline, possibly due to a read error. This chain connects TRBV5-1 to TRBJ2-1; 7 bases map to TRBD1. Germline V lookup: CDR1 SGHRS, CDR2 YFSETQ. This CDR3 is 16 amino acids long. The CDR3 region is CACSLGYGAAGGEQFF. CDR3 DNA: TGCGCCTGCAGCTTGGGGTACGGGGCGGCAGGGGGTGAGCAGTTCTTC.

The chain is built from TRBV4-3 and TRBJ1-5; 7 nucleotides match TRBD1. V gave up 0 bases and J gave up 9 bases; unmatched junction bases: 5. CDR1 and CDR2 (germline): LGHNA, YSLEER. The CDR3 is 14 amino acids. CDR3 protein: CASSQDGGGRPQHF. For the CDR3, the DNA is TGCGCCAGCAGCCAAGATGGAGGGGGCAGGCCCCAGCATTTT.

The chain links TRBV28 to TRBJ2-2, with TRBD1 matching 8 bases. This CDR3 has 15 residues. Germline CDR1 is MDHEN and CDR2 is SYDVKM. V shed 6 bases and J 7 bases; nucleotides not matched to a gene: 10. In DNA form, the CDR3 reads TGTGCCAGCAGGCTCCCCTTACAGGGGGGCGGGGAGCTGTTTTTT. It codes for CASRLPLQGGGELFF.

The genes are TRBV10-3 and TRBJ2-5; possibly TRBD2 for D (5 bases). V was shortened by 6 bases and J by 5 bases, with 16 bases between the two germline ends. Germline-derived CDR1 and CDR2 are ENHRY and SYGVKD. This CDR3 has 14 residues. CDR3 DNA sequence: TGTGCCATCAGCCCTGACCCCGGGGTCGAGACCCAGTACTTC. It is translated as CAISPDPGVETQYF.